These 21 T cell receptor beta chains were all obtained from the same sample, sequenced in a study of graft-versus-host responses after intestinal transplantation (dated by TCRdb to the early 2020s). The time point label, as the study defines it: cells obtained before transplantation from donor or recipient. In the mixed lymphocyte reactions, approximately 200,000 CFSE-labeled pre-transplant responders were plated with approximately 200,000 irradiated violet-dye-labeled stimulators and cultured for 6 days. Receptor libraries were prepared by the immunoSEQ multiplex PCR assay. The table was pulled from immuneACCESS by TCRdb, which kept in-frame rearrangements only. Such tables lose some clones; where checked, under half of the loss comes from unresolved V genes, and the rest has no known cause. Here the sample has roughly 16,000 clones; about 38% occur a single time. The ten largest clones represent roughly 3.6% of the sample.

The input for sequencing was alloreactive CD8+ T cells from a mixed lymphocyte reaction culture, taken before intestinal transplant. In light of the paper, this sample's cell subset or site label describes: CFSE-low proliferating T cells sorted from roughly 6-day pre-transplant mixed lymphocyte reaction (GvH or HvG direction). Receptor source: a human patient who received an intestinal transplant.

This clone was seen a few times. Additional DNA sequences in this sample encode the identical CDR3. This sequence joins TRBV30 and TRBJ1-6, with D hard to call. Trimming shortened V by 0 bases and J by 7 bases, and 7 bases separated the two germline ends. This CDR3 has 13 amino acids. Per the germline V gene, CDR1 is GTSNPN and CDR2 is SVGIG (reference sequence). The CDR3 here is CAWSVRGNSPLHF. Here the CDR3 DNA reads TGTGCCTGGAGTGTACGCGGGAATTCACCCCTCCACTTT.

The CDR3 region is CASSQPGYQETQYF. The CDR3 bases are TGTGCCAGCAGCCAGCCCGGGTACCAAGAGACCCAGTACTTC. The chain employs TRBV7-6 and TRBJ2-5; D remains ambiguous. The ends were cut back, 5 bases at V and 0 bases at J, with 10 bases in the middle. Germline CDR1 is SGHVS and CDR2 is FNYEAQ. The CDR3 covers 14 residues.

This clone was detected only a few times. The chain uses TRBV7-9 and TRBJ1-1; weak D call: TRBD1 (6 bases). The ends were cut back, 3 bases at V and 0 bases at J, with 17 bases in the middle. CDR1 is SEHNR and CDR2 is FQNEAQ in the germline V gene (reference sequence). The CDR3 has 17 residues. The CDR3 bases are TGTGCCAGCAGCTTTAGGCAGGGGTATTTTGTGAACACTGAAGCTTTCTTT. Residues: CASSFRQGYFVNTEAFF.

The V gene is TRBV29-1, the J gene TRBJ1-1; no clear D gene. The germline V and J ends were trimmed by 3 bases and 3 bases, with 8 bases remaining between them. Looked up from germline, CDR1 is SQVTM and CDR2 is ANQGSEA. The CDR3 covers 12 residues. The CDR3 DNA sequence: TGCAGCGTTGAGTTCCGGGACACTGAAGCTTTCTTT. It yields the protein CSVEFRDTEAFF.

Only one count was recorded for this clone. This chain links TRBV6-4 with TRBJ2-3; D unresolved. The CDR3 runs to 13 residues. The germline gives CDR1 MRHNA, CDR2 SNTAGT. V dropped 6 bases and J dropped 6 bases, with 13 bases sitting between them. The CDR3: CASRAGSKDTQYF. In DNA, the CDR3 is TGTGCCAGCAGGGCTGGGTCTAAGGATACGCAGTATTTT.

In its sample, this clone was seen a few times. J is TRBJ2-3 and V is TRBV30, with a weak D call TRBD2 (6 bases). Trimming took off 0 bases at V and 1 base at J, with 8 bases between the two ends. This CDR3 comprises 14 residues. CDR1 is GTSNPN and CDR2 is SVGIG in the germline V gene (reference sequence). CDR3 region: CAWSVTGGTDTQYF. The CDR3 nucleotides read TGTGCCTGGAGTGTAACGGGGGGCACAGATACGCAGTATTTT.

This clone was seen a few times. The rearrangement joins TRBV7-6 to TRBJ2-2, with 9 bases that match TRBD1. This CDR3 is 17 amino acids long. CDR1 is SGHVS, CDR2 FNYEAQ, per germline. Trimming took 3 bases from V and 0 from J; bases not matched to a gene: 5. Here the CDR3 DNA reads TGTGCCAGCAGCTTGCCCCGGGACAGGGCGAACACCGGGGAGCTGTTTTTT. Amino acids: CASSLPRDRANTGELFF.

The chain has TRBV5-8 and TRBJ1-1; tentative D call: TRBD1 (6 bases). Trimming shortened V by 0 bases and J by 5 bases, and 14 bases separated the two germline ends. Per the germline V gene, CDR1 is SGHTS and CDR2 is YDEGEE. The length of the CDR3 is 15 residues. The CDR3 protein is CASSLESGVTTEAFF. CDR3 coding DNA: TGTGCCAGCAGCTTGGAGTCAGGGGTGACGACTGAAGCTTTCTTT.

This clone was found a few times. The chain joins TRBV6-6 to TRBJ2-7; 8 bases align to TRBD2. Germline CDR1 is MNHNY and CDR2 is SVGAGI (reference sequence). The V and J ends lost 5 bases and 5 bases, in that order; junction bases with no gene match: 11. The CDR3 spans 15 residues. The CDR3 here is CASSPPGGGPHEQYF. The CDR3 DNA reads as TGTGCCAGCAGTCCCCCGGGAGGGGGGCCTCACGAGCAGTACTTC.

The CDR3 DNA is TGTGCCAGCAGCGGCGGGACGGTACAAGAGACCCAGTACTTC. It is translated as CASSGGTVQETQYF. The V call is TRBV9, the J call TRBJ2-5, with D maybe TRBD2 (6 bases). V was clipped by 3 bases and J by 2 bases, with 11 bases between them. Germline CDR1 reads SGDLS; CDR2 reads YYNGEE. The CDR3 length is 14 residues.

This clone was detected only a few times. The chain uses TRBV7-2 and TRBJ2-2; 10 bases align to TRBD1. This CDR3 comprises 17 residues. Trimming at V came to 1 base and at J to 4 bases, leaving 6 bases not matched to a gene. Germline-derived CDR1 and CDR2 are SGHTA and FQGNSA. The CDR3: CASSLETGGMATGELFF. DNA for the CDR3: TGTGCCAGCAGCTTAGAGACAGGGGGCATGGCCACCGGGGAGCTGTTTTTT.

This chain joins TRBV6-5 and TRBJ2-5, with TRBD1 matching over 8 bases. This CDR3 contains 15 residues. J was trimmed by 3 bases and V by 6 bases; bases with no gene match: 9. Per the germline V gene, CDR1 is MNHEY and CDR2 is SVGAGI. As DNA, the CDR3 is TGTGCCAGCAGCCCTATACCAGGGGGCGAAGAGACCCAGTACTTC. Translated: CASSPIPGGEETQYF.

The chain combines TRBV19 with TRBJ2-7, with 8 bases matching TRBD2. The germline CDR1 and CDR2 sequences are LNHDA and SQIVND (reference sequence). The CDR3 is 13 amino acids. V lost 7 bases and J lost 1; bases outside the gene matches: 3. CDR3 in amino acids: CASTGGPSYEQYF. In DNA, the CDR3 is TGTGCCAGTACGGGGGGGCCGTCCTACGAGCAGTACTTC.

The V and J genes are TRBV27 and TRBJ2-2; the D gene is possibly TRBD2 (6 bases). The V gene lost 0 bases and the J gene lost 5 bases, with 19 bases spanning the gap. The CDR3 extends over 18 amino acids. The germline V gene encodes CDR1 MNHEY and CDR2 SMNVEV (reference sequence). The CDR3 sequence is CASSLSLTTSLATGELFF. The CDR3 DNA is TGTGCCAGCAGTTTATCGCTAACCACATCCCTAGCGACCGGGGAGCTGTTTTTT.

This chain uses TRBV6-5 with TRBJ2-3; D is ambiguous. Trimming shortened V by 2 bases and J by 3 bases, and 6 bases separated the two germline ends. From germline, CDR1 is MNHEY and CDR2 SVGAGI. The CDR3 consists of 13 residues. In DNA form, the CDR3 reads TGTGCCAGCAGTTACGCCGAGACAGATACGCAGTATTTT. Its translation is CASSYAETDTQYF.

This clone is labeled medium-sized. V usage is TRBV19 and J usage is TRBJ1-2; weak D call: TRBD1 (5 bases). Germline assignment: CDR1 LNHDA and CDR2 SQIVND (reference sequence). The CDR3 is 14 amino acids. V lost 7 bases and J lost 3, with 15 bases in between. DNA of the CDR3: TGTGCCAGTAAAATGGGCAGGGAGGACTATGGCTACACCTTC. Residues: CASKMGREDYGYTF. Full variable domain (remainder filled in from reference TRBV19 and TRBJ1-2): DGGITQSPKYLFRKEGQNVTLSCEQNLNHDAMYWYRQDPGQGLRLIYYSQIVNDFQKGDIAEGYSVSREKKESFPLTVTSAQKNPTAFYLCASKMGREDYGYTFGSGTRLTVV.

The V and J genes are TRBV6-5 and TRBJ1-2, with 7 positions matching TRBD1. CDR1 MNHEY and CDR2 SVGAGI come from the germline V gene. V was clipped by 0 bases and J by 4 bases; unmatched bases: 5. This CDR3 region has 15 residues. CDR3 amino acids: CASSYSRQGGYGYTF. The CDR3 nucleotides are TGTGCCAGCAGTTACTCGAGACAGGGAGGCTATGGCTACACCTTC.

The V gene is TRBV7-9, the J gene TRBJ2-1, with 8 bases that match TRBD2. Germline lookup yields CDR1 SEHNR and CDR2 FQNEAQ (reference sequence). V trimming: 4 bases; J trimming: 0 bases; junction bases outside the gene matches: 8. The CDR3 consists of 17 residues. CDR3 sequence: CASSSSPAGASYNEQFF. The CDR3 DNA follows: TGTGCCAGCAGCTCCTCTCCAGCGGGGGCCTCCTACAATGAGCAGTTCTTC. Complete variable domain (other parts from reference TRBV7-9 and TRBJ2-1): DTGVSQNPRHKITKRGQNVTFRCDPISEHNRLYWYRQTLGQGPEFLTYFQNEAQLEKSRLLSDRFSAERPKGSFSTLEIQRTEQGDSAMYLCASSSSPAGASYNEQFFGPGTRLTVL.

A few counts support this clone. The J gene is TRBJ1-5, the V gene TRBV5-4, with D uncertain. V was clipped by 1 base and J by 7 bases, with 12 bases between them. The V gene's germline CDR1 is SGHNT and CDR2 YYREEE (reference sequence). The CDR3 is 14 residues long. CDR3 amino acids: CASSLYGVYQPQHF. The CDR3 nucleotides read TGTGCCAGCAGCTTGTACGGGGTGTACCAGCCCCAGCATTTT.

The chain couples TRBV28 to TRBJ2-1; D gene uncertain. V dropped 4 bases and J dropped 2 bases, with 15 bases sitting between them. The germline gives CDR1 MDHEN, CDR2 SYDVKM. The CDR3 is 16 residues long. The CDR3, as DNA: TGTGCCAGCAGTTCGACTCTGCTACTCCCCTACAATGAGCAGTTCTTC. Protein sequence: CASSSTLLLPYNEQFF.

A few counts support this clone. This chain joins TRBV10-3 and TRBJ2-1; D gene unclear. Germline V gives CDR1 ENHRY, CDR2 SYGVKD. This CDR3 is built from 15 residues. V was cut by 6 bases and J by 6 bases, with 18 bases left in between. CDR3: CAIRDSRWHGNEQFF. Here the CDR3 DNA reads TGTGCCATCAGGGATTCGCGGTGGCACGGCAATGAGCAGTTCTTC.